This T cell receptor (beta chain) stems from a study of CD8 T cells in ankylosing spondylitis. Study-wide results and limits: A TCR beta motif of several highly homologous variants seemed to mark ankylosing spondylitis blood.

This clonotype has more than one count but fewer than ten. Its antigen is unidentified. TCRdb passed the 5' RACE reads through MiXCR, listing each CDR3 protein once. The sample consists of approximately 500,000 distinct CDR3 sequences, 10% to 15% of them appearing once. Germline-derived CDR1 and CDR2 are SQVTM and ANQGSEA. V lost 0 bases to trimming and J lost 4 bases, with 15 bases between them. The CDR3 is made up of 15 amino acids. The source material was blood, either unsorted or a sorted T cell fraction (not recorded which). J is TRBJ1-2 and V is TRBV29-1; D gene ambiguous. The receptor's source is a male donor with ankylosing spondylitis. The CDR3: CSVEDPWAQFYGYTF. The CDR3 nucleotides are TGCAGCGTTGAAGATCCGTGGGCACAGTTCTATGGCTACACCTTC.